The clone carrying this T cell receptor (beta chain) was detected only once. Methods used by the authors: How many nucleated cells were present was estimated from reference gene primer amplification. Clones were sequenced by immunoSEQ multiplex PCR, and TCRdb holds only the in-frame ones, with some missing. From that table come the V and J calls and clone size; the DNA was used to work out D and trimming. Here the sample spans some 250,000 clones, approximately 90% being singletons. The data are from a study of blood T cell repertoires in COVID-19. Study summary: The United States, Italy and Spain provided the acute and convalescent COVID-19 samples. The cDNA or gDNA used as material had been derived from T cells, B-cell-depleted T cells, or PBMCs.

The CDR3 sequence is 15 residues long. Germline V gene lookup returns CDR1 MNHEY and CDR2 SVGAGI. The V and J ends lost 6 bases and 8 bases, in that order; junction bases with no gene match: 8. The receptor's source is a woman between 35 and 50 years old who had recovered from COVID-19. The gene calls are TRBV6-5 and TRBJ2-2, with 11 bases fitting TRBD1. The material sequenced was peripheral blood. The CDR3 sequence is CASRGQGGCCGELFF. CDR3 in DNA: TGTGCCAGCAGGGGACAGGGGGGGTGTTGTGGGGAGCTGTTTTTT.